Here is one T cell receptor beta chain with its context. This specimen comes from a study of blood T cell repertoires in COVID-19. The overall study: PBMCs, B-cell-depleted T cells, or T cells were the source of the cDNA or gDNA that made up the material.

Original data processing: How many nucleated cells were present was estimated from reference gene primer amplification. Sequencing used immunoSEQ multiplex PCR; TCRdb keeps in-frame clones, though not all of them. Clonal size and the V and J genes are those of that table, whereas D and trimming came from the DNA. This table holds about 260,000 clones, approximately 83% found once. The TCR comes from a human donor in a cohort sampled during active COVID-19. Sample: peripheral blood.

The CDR3 bases are TGTGCCAGCAGTTCTGGACTGTATAGCAATCAGCCCCAGCATTTT. Translated: CASSSGLYSNQPQHF. This chain links TRBV28 with TRBJ1-5; D remains unclear. Trimming left V 4 bases short and J 0 bases short, with 10 bases between. Per the germline V gene, CDR1 is MDHEN and CDR2 is SYDVKM. CDR3 size: 15 residues.